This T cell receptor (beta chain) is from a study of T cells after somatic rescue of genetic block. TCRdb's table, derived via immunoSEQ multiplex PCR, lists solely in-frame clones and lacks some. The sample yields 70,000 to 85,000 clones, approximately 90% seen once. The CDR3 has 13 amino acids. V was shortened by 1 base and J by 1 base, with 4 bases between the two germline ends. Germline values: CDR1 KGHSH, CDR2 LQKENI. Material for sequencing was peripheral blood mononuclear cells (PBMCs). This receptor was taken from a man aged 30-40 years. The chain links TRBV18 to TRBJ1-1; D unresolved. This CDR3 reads CASSPQRNTEAFF. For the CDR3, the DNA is TGTGCCAGCTCACCACAGCGGAACACTGAAGCTTTCTTT.